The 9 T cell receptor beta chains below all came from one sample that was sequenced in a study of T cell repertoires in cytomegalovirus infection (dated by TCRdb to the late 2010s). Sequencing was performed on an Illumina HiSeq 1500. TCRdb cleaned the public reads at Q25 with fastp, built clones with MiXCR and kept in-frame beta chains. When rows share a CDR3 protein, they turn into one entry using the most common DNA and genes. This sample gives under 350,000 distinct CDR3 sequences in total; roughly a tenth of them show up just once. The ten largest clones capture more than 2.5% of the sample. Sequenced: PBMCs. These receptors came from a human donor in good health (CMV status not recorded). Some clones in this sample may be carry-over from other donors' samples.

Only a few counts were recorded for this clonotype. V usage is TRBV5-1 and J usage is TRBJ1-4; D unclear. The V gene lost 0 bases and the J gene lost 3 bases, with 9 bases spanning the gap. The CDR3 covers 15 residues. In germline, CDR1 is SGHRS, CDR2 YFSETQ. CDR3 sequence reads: CASSLGGRSNEKLFF. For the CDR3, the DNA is TGCGCCAGCAGCTTGGGTGGGCGATCTAATGAAAAACTGTTTTTT.

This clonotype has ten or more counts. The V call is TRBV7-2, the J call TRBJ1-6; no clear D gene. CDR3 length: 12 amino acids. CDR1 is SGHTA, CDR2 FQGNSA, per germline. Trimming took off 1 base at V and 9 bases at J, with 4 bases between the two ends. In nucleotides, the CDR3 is TGTGCCAGCAGCTTAGATGTTTCACCCCTCCACTTT. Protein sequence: CASSLDVSPLHF.

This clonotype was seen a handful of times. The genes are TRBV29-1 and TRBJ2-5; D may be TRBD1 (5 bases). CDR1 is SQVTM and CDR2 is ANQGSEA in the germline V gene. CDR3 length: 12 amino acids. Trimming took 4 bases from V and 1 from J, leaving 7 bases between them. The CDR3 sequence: CSVGQGQETQYF. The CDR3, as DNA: TGCAGCGTTGGGCAGGGCCAAGAGACCCAGTACTTC.

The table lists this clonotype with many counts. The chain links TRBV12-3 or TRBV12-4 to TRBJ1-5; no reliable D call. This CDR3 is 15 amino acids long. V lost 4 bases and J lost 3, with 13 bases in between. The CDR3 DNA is TGTGCCAGCAGTTCCCAGTACTCCTCCAATCAGCCCCAGCATTTT. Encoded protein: CASSSQYSSNQPQHF.

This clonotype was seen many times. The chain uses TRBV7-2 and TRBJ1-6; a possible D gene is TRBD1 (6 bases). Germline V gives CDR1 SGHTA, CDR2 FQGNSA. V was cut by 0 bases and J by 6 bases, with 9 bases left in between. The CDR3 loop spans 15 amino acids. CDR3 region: CASSLASGANSPLHF. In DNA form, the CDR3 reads TGTGCCAGCAGCTTAGCCTCAGGGGCTAATTCACCCCTCCACTTT.

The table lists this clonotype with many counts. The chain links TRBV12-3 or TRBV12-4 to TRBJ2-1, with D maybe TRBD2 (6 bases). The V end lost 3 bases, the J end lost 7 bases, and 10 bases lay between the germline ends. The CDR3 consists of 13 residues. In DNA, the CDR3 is TGTGCCAGCAGTTTGGAGGGGTTGAATGAGCAGTTCTTC. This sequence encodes CASSLEGLNEQFF.

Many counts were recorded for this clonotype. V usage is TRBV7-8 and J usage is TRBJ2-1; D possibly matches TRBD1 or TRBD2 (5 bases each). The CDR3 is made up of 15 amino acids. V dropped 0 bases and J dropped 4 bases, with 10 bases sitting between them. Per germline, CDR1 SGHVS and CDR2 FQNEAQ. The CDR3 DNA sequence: TGTGCCAGCAGCTTAGCGGGGGTAACATACAATGAGCAGTTCTTC. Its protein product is CASSLAGVTYNEQFF. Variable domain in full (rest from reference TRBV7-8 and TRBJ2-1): GAGVSQSPRYKVAKRGQDVALRCDPISGHVSLFWYQQALGQGPEFLTYFQNEAQLDKSGLPSDRFFAERPEGSVSTLKIQRTQQEDSAVYLCASSLAGVTYNEQFFGPGTRLTVL.

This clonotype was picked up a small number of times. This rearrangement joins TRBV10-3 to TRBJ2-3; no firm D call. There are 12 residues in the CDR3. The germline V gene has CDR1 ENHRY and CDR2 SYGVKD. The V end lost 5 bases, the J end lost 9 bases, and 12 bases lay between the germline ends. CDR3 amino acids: CAISYDEETQYF. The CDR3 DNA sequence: TGTGCCATCAGTTATGATGAGGAGACGCAGTATTTT.

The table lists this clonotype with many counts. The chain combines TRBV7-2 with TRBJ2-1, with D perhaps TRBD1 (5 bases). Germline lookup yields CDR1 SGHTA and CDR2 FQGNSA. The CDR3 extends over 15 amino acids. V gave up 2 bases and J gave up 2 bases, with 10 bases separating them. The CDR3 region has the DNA TGTGCCAGCAGCTTACCAGGGATGACCTACAATGAGCAGTTCTTC. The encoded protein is CASSLPGMTYNEQFF.